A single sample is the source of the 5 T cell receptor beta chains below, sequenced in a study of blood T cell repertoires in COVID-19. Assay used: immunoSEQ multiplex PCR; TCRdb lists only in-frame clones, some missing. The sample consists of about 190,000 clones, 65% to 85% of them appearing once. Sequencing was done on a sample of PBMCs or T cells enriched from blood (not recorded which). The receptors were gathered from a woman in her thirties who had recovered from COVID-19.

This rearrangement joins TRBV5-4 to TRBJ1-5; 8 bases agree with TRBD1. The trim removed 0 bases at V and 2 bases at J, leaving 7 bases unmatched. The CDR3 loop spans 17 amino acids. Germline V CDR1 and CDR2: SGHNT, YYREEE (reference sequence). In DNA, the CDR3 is TGTGCCAGCAGCTTGGTTGCAGGGGGCGTTTGCAATCAGCCCCAGCATTTT. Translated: CASSLVAGGVCNQPQHF.

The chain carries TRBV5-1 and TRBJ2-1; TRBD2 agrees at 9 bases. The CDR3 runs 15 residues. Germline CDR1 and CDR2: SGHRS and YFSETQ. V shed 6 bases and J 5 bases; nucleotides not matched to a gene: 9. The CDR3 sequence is CASMNLAGSHNEQFF. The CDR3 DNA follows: TGCGCCAGCATGAATCTAGCGGGGTCTCACAATGAGCAGTTCTTC.

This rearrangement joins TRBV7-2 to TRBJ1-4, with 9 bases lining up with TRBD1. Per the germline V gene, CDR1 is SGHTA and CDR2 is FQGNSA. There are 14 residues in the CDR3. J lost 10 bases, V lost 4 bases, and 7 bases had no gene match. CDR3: CASSSGTGRGKLFF. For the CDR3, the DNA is TGTGCCAGCAGCTCCGGGACAGGGAGGGGAAAACTGTTTTTT.

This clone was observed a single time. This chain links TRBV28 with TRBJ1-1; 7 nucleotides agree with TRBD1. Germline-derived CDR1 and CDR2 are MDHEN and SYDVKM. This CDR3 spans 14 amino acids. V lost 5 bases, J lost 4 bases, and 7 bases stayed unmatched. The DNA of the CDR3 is TGTGCCAGCAGTCAAGGGGGCAGTGGCACTGAAGCTTTCTTT. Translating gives CASSQGGSGTEAFF. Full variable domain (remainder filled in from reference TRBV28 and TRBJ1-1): DVKVTQSSRYLVKRTGEKVFLECVQDMDHENMFWYRQDPGLGLRLIYFSYDVKMKEKGDIPEGYSVSREKKERFSLILESASTNQTSMYLCASSQGGSGTEAFFGQGTRLTVV.

The CDR3 DNA sequence: TGTGCCAGTAGTGCAACTGAGGTGCTCTTCTCTGGAAACACCATATATTTT. Protein sequence: CASSATEVLFSGNTIYF. The J gene is TRBJ1-3, the V gene TRBV19, with D hard to call. Germline V CDR1 and CDR2: LNHDA, SQIVND (reference sequence). V lost 5 bases, J lost 0 bases, and 17 bases lay in between. The CDR3 runs 17 residues.